The sequence of this TCR beta chain was determined in a study of T cell responses to AZD1222 COVID-19 vaccine. Study-wide points: The study found vaccine-associated CD4 TCRs spanning spike, dominant at 160-218 and 743-854. White British donors predominated, females outnumbered males, and clonal diversity was possibly underestimated. The breadth and depth of Spike-specific TCRs increased once two AZD1222 doses had been given.

Worth noting for this clone: Its antigen is unidentified.

The CDR3 covers 16 residues. CDR1 and CDR2 from the germline V gene are SNHLY and FYNNEI. V dropped 8 bases and J dropped 6 bases, with 22 bases sitting between them. Only in-frame clones appear in the TCRdb table, and some are missing; sequencing was by immunoSEQ multiplex PCR. Here the sample spans fewer than 150,000 clones, 89% being singletons. The chain couples TRBV2 to TRBJ2-2, with D perhaps being TRBD1 or TRBD2 (5 bases each). Sequenced material: peripheral blood, taken 28 days after the second AZD1222 dose. The sequence was obtained from an adult who received the AZD1222 COVID-19 vaccine. DNA of the CDR3: TGTGCCAGCTCACCAGGGTGGTTTGAGAGGGCCGGGGAGCTGTTTTTT. Protein sequence: CASSPGWFERAGELFF.